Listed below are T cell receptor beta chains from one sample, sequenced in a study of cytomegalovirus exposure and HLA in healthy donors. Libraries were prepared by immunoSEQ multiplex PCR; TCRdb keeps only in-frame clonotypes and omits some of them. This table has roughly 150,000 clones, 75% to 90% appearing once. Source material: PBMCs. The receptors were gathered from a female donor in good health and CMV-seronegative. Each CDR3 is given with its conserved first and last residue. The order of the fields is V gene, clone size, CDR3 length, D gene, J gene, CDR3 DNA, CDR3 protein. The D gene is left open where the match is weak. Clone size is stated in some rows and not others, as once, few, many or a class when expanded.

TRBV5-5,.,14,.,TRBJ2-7,TGTGCCAGCAGCTCGGCGGCCGGATCCTACGAGCAGTACTTC,CASSSAAGSYEQYF
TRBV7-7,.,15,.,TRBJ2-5,TGTGCCAGCAGCTTAGGGCTAGCCGCTGTGGAGACCCAGTACTTC,CASSLGLAAVETQYF
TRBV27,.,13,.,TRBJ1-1,TGTGCCAGCAGTTGGCACAGGGATTCCGAAGCTTTCTTT,CASSWHRDSEAFF
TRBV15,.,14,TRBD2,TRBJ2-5,TGTGCCACCAGCAGGGGACTAGTTGGAGAGACCCAGTACTTC,CATSRGLVGETQYF
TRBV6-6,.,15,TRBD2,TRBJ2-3,TGTGCCAGCAGTTACGCGGGAGGTGAGGGGGATACGCAGTATTTT,CASSYAGGEGDTQYF
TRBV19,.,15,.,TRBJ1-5,TGTGCCAGTAGTATAGTACAGGATAGCAATCAGCCCCAGCATTTT,CASSIVQDSNQPQHF
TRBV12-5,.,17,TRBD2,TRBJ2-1,TGTGCTAGTGGTTTGGGCCTGACTAGCGGGAGTCAGGATGAGCAGTTCTTC,CASGLGLTSGSQDEQFF
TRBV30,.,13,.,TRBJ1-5,TGTGCCTGGAGTCCTGGGACATATCAGCCCCAGCATTTT,CAWSPGTYQPQHF
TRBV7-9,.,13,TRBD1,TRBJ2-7,TGTGCCAGCAGCAAGGGACAGGCCTACGAGCAGTACTTC,CASSKGQAYEQYF
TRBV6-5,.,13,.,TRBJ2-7,TGTGCCAGCAGTTACTCGGGAAGGGGCGAGCAGTACTTC,CASSYSGRGEQYF
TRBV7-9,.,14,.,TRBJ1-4,TGTGCCAGCAGCCTAAGCGGGGTTAATGAAAAACTGTTTTTT,CASSLSGVNEKLFF
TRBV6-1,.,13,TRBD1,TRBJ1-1,TGTGCCAGCTCCGACAGGGAGGACACTGAAGCTTTCTTT,CASSDREDTEAFF
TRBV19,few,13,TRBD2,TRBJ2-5,TGTGCCAGTAGTATGGGACTAGCAGAGACCCAGTACTTC,CASSMGLAETQYF
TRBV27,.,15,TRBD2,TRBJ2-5,TGTGCCAGCAGTTTATCGCTAGCGGGACCTTTGGCCCAGTACTTC,CASSLSLAGPLAQYF
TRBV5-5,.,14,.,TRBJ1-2,TGTGCCAGCATAGCCCGTCCGGGAGGCGGTGGCTACACCTTC,CASIARPGGGGYTF
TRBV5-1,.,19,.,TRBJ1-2,TGCGCCAGCAGCCCCGCTGCTGCCAGTGGCGGGCAATTTAACTATGGCTACACCTTC,CASSPAAASGGQFNYGYTF
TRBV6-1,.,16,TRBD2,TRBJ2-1,TGTGCCAGCAGTGTCAGAGGCCTAGCGGGAGAAAATGAGCAGTTCTTC,CASSVRGLAGENEQFF
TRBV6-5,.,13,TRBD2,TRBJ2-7,TGTGCCAGCAGTTATCGAGTAAAGCGGGAGGAGTACTTC,CASSYRVKREEYF
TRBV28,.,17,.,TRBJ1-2,TGTGCCAGCAGTTTAGAAACAACAGGGAAGAGAACGTATGGCTACACCTTC,CASSLETTGKRTYGYTF
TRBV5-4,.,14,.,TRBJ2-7,TGTGCCAGCAGACCCTCGCGGGCTTGGGGCGAGCAGTACTTC,CASRPSRAWGEQYF
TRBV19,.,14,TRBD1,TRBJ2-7,TGTGCCAGTCAAACCGGGACAGGCCTGCACGAGCAGTACTTC,CASQTGTGLHEQYF
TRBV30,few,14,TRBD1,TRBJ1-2,TGTGCCTGGAGTGGGACAGGGAGGTTTAATGGCTACACCTTC,CAWSGTGRFNGYTF
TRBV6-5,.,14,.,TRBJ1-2,TGTGCCAGCACCCCGGTGAGACAAAACTATGGCTACACCTTC,CASTPVRQNYGYTF
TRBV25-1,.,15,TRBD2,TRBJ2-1,TGTGCCAGCACCGAACTAGCGGGAGGGGGCAATGAGCAGTTCTTC,CASTELAGGGNEQFF
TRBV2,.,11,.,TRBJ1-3,TGTGCCAGCAGTGACAGGGGCGCCATATATTTT,CASSDRGAIYF
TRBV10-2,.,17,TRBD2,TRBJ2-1,TGCGCCAGCAAACGGACTAGCCCGAGCCAAGGTAACAATGAGCAGTTCTTC,CASKRTSPSQGNNEQFF
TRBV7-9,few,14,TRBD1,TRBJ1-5,TGTGCCAGCAGCCCTCTGGGACAGGGCTTATCCCAGCATTTT,CASSPLGQGLSQHF
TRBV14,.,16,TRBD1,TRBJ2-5,TGTGCCAGCAGCCGATCGGGACAGGGGGCTGAAGAGACCCAGTACTTC,CASSRSGQGAEETQYF
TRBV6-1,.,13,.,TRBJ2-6,TGTGCCGAGGGGGTCTCTGGGGCCAACGTCCTGACTTTC,CAEGVSGANVLTF
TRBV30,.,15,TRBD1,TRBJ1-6,TGTGCCTGGAGTAAGTCGGGACAGGGCTATTCACCCCTCCACTTT,CAWSKSGQGYSPLHF
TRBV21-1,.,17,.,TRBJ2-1,TGTGCCAGCAGCACCAGGACTAGCGGGGACTCCTACAATGAGCAGTTCTTC,CASSTRTSGDSYNEQFF
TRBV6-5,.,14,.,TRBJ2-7,TGTGCCAGCAGTTCCAATCGACAGGTTTACGAGCAGTACTTC,CASSSNRQVYEQYF
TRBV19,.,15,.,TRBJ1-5,TGTGCCAGTAGTAGGGTGACAGGTACCAATCAGCCCCAGCATTTT,CASSRVTGTNQPQHF